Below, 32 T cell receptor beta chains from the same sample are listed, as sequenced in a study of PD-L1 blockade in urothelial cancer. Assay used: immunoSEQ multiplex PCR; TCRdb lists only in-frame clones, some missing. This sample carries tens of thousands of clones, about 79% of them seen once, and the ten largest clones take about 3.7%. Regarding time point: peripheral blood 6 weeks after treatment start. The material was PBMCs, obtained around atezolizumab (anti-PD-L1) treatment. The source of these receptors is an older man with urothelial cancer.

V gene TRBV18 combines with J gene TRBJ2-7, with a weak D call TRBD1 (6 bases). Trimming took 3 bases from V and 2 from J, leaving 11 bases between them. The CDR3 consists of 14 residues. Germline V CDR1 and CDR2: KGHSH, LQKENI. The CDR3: CASSPQGQPYEQYF. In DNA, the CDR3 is TGTGCCAGCTCACCTCAGGGGCAGCCCTACGAGCAGTACTTC.

The CDR3 DNA reads as TGTGCCAGCAGCGTAGACGGACTAGCGGGAGACGATGAGCAGTTCTTC. Amino acids: CASSVDGLAGDDEQFF. This chain connects TRBV9 to TRBJ2-1, with TRBD2 matching over 13 bases. V was pared by 0 bases and J by 8 bases, with 5 bases of the junction left unmatched. The V gene's germline CDR1 is SGDLS and CDR2 YYNGEE. The CDR3 loop spans 16 amino acids. Drawing the rest from reference TRBV9 and TRBJ2-1, the complete variable domain is DSGVTQTPKHLITATGQRVTLRCSPRSGDLSVYWYQQSLDQGLQFLIQYYNGEERAKGNILERFSAQQFPDLHSELNLSSLELGDSALYFCASSVDGLAGDDEQFFGPGTRLTVL.

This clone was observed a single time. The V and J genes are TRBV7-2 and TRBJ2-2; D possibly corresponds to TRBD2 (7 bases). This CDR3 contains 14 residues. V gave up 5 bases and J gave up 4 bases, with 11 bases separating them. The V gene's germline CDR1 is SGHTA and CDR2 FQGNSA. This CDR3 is CASSPRGATGELFF. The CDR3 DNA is TGTGCCAGCAGCCCACGGGGGGCCACCGGGGAGCTGTTTTTT.

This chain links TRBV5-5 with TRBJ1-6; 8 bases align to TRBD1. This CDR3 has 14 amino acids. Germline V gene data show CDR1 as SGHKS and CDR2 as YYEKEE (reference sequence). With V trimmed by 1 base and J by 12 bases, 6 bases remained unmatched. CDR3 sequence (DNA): TGTGCCAGCAGCTTGCAGGGGGCCCTAAGACCCCTCCACTTT. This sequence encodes CASSLQGALRPLHF.

CDR3 sequence: CASSHFGQGAYGYTF. Here the CDR3 DNA reads TGCGCCAGCAGCCACTTCGGACAGGGTGCCTATGGCTACACCTTC. This rearrangement joins TRBV4-1 to TRBJ1-2, with 8 bases matching TRBD1. The CDR3 spans 15 residues. Germline values: CDR1 MGHRA, CDR2 YSYEKL. The junction had 7 bases not matched to a gene; V was cut back by 3 bases and J by 4 bases.

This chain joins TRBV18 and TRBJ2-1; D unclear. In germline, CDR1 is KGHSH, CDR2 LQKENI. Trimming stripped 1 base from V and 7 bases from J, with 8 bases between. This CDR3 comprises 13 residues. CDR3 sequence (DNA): TGTGCCAGCTCACCACGGTCAGTTAATGAGCAGTTCTTC. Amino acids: CASSPRSVNEQFF.

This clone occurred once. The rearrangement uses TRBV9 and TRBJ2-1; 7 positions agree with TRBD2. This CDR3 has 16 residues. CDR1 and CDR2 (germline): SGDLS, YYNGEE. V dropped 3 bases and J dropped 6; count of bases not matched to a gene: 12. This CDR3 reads CASSATGRGSFNEQFF. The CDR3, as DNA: TGTGCCAGCAGCGCCACTGGGCGGGGGAGTTTCAATGAGCAGTTCTTC.

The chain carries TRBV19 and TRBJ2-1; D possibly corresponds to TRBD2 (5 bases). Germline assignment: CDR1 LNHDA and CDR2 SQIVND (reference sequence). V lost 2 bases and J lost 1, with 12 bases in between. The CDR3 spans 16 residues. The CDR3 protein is CASSISGSVSYNEQFF. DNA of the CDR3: TGTGCCAGTAGTATATCGGGTAGCGTGTCCTACAATGAGCAGTTCTTC.

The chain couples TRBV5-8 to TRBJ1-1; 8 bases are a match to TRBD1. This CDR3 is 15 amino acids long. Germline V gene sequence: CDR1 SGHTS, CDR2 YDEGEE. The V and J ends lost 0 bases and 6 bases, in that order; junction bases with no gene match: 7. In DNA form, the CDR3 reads TGTGCCAGCAGCTTGGGGACAGGGAAAGACCCTGAAGCTTTCTTT. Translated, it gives CASSLGTGKDPEAFF.

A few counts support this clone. CDR3 amino acids: CAISEGVATTYEQYF. The CDR3, as DNA: TGTGCCATCAGTGAGGGGGTAGCGACTACCTACGAGCAGTACTTC. The gene calls are TRBV10-3 and TRBJ2-7; perhaps TRBD2 as D (5 bases). This CDR3 spans 15 amino acids. Trimming shortened V by 2 bases and J by 2 bases, and 13 bases separated the two germline ends. Germline V gives CDR1 ENHRY, CDR2 SYGVKD.

The CDR3 DNA sequence: TGTGCCAGCAGTTTTCAGGGAGGGAACACTGAAGCTTTCTTT. Protein: CASSFQGGNTEAFF. The rearrangement links TRBV28 to TRBJ1-1; TRBD1 might be the D (5 bases). The CDR3 spans 14 residues. Germline V gene sequence: CDR1 MDHEN, CDR2 SYDVKM. The V end was cut by 3 bases, the J end by 1 base, with 9 bases between.

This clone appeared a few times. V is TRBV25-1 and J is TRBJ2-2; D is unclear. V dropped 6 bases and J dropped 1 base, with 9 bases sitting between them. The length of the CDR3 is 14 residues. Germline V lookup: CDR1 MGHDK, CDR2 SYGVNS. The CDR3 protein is CASSLDMNTGELFF. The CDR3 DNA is TGTGCCAGCAGCTTAGACATGAACACCGGGGAGCTGTTTTTT.

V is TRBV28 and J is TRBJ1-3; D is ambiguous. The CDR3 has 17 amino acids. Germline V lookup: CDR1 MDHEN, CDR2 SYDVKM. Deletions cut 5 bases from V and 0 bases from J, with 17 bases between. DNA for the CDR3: TGTGCCAGCAGTCATTCCCGAACCTCGAGCTCTGGAAACACCATATATTTT. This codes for CASSHSRTSSSGNTIYF.

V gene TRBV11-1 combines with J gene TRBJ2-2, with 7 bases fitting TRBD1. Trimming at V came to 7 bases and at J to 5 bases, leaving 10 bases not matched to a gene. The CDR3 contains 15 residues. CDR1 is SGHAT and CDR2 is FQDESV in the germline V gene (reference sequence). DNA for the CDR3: TGTGCCAGCACCCCTAGGGACAGAAAAACCGGGGAGCTGTTTTTT. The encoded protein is CASTPRDRKTGELFF.

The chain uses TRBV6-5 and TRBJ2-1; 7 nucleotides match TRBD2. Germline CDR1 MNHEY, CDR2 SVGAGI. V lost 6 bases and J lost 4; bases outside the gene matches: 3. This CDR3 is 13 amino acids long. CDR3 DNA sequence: TGTGCCAGCAGAGCTAGCGGATACAATGAGCAGTTCTTC. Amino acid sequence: CASRASGYNEQFF.

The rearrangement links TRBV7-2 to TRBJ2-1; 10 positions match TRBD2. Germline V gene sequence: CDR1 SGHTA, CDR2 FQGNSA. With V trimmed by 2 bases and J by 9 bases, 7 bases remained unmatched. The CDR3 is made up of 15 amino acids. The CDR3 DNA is TGTGCCAGCAGCTTAAACCTAGCGGGAGAAAGTGAGCAGTTCTTC. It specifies CASSLNLAGESEQFF.

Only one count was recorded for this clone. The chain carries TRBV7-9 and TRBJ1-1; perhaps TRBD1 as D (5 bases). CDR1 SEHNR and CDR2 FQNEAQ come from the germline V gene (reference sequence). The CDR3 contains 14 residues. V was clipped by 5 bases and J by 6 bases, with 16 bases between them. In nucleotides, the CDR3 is TGTGCCAGCAGCCCCCGGACAAGCCAATCTGAAGCTTTCTTT. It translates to CASSPRTSQSEAFF.

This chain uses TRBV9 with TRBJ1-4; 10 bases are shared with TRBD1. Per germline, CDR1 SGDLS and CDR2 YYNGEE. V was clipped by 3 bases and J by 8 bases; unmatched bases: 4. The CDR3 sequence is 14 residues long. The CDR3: CASSGTGGREKLFF. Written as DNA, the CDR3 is TGTGCCAGCAGCGGGACAGGGGGTCGGGAAAAACTGTTTTTT.

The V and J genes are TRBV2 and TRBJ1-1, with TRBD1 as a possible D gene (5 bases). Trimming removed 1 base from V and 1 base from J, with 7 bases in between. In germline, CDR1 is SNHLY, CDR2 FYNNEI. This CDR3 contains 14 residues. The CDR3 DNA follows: TGTGCCAGCAGTGAAGGAAGGGGGAACACTGAAGCTTTCTTT. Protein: CASSEGRGNTEAFF.

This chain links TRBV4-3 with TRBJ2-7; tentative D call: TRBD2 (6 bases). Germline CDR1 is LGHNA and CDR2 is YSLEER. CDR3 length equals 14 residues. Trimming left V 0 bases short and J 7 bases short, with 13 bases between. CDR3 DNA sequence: TGCGCCAGCAGCCAAGATCTCTCGACTAGGGAGCAGTACTTC. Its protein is CASSQDLSTREQYF.

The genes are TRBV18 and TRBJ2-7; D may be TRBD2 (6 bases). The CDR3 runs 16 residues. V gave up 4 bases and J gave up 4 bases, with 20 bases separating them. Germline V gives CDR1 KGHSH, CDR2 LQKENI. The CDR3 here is CASSLMTAGLGYEQYF. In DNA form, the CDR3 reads TGTGCCAGCTCACTAATGACCGCGGGGTTGGGGTACGAGCAGTACTTC.

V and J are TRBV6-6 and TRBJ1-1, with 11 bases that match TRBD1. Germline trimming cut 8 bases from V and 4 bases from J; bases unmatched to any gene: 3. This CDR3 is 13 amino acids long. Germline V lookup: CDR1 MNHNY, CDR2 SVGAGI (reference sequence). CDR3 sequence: CASEGQGGTEAFF. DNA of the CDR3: TGTGCCAGCGAGGGACAGGGGGGCACTGAAGCTTTCTTT.

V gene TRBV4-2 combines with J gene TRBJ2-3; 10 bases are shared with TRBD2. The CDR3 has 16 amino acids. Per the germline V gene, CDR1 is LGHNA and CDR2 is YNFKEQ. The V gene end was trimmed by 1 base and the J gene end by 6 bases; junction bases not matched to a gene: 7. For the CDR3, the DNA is TGTGCCAGCAGCCAAGGGACTAGCGGACTCGTGGATACGCAGTATTTT. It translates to CASSQGTSGLVDTQYF.

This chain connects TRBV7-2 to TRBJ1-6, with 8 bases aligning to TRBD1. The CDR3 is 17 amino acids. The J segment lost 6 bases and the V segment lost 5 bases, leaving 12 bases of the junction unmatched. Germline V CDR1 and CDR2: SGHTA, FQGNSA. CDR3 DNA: TGTGCCAGCAGCCTCCTAGACAGGGGTCCGGGTAATTCACCCCTCCACTTT. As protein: CASSLLDRGPGNSPLHF. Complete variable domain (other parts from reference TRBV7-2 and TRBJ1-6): GAGVSQSPSNKVTEKGKDVELRCDPISGHTALYWYRQSLGQGLEFLIYFQGNSAPDKSGLPSDRFSAERTGGSVSTLTIQRTQQEDSAVYLCASSLLDRGPGNSPLHFGNGTRLTVT.

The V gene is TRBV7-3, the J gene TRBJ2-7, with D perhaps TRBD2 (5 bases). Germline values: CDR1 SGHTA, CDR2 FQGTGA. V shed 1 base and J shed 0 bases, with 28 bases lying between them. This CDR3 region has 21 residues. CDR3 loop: CASSLKGPDQTSGSRSYEQYF. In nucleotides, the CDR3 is TGTGCCAGCAGCTTAAAAGGCCCCGATCAAACCAGCGGTAGCCGCTCCTACGAGCAGTACTTC.

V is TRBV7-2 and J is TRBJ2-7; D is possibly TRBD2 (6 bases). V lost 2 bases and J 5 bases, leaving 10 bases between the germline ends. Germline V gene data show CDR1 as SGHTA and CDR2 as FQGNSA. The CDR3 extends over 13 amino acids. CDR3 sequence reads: CASSLRAGNEQYF. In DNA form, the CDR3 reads TGTGCCAGCAGCTTAAGGGCGGGAAACGAGCAGTACTTC.

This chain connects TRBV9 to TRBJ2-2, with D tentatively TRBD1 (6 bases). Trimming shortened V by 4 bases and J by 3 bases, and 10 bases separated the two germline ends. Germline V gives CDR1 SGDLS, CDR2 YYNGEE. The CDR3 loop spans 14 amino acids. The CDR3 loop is CASSTRQDTGELFF. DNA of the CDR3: TGTGCCAGCAGCACCAGACAGGACACCGGGGAGCTGTTTTTT. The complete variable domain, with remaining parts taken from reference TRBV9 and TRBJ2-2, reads DSGVTQTPKHLITATGQRVTLRCSPRSGDLSVYWYQQSLDQGLQFLIQYYNGEERAKGNILERFSAQQFPDLHSELNLSSLELGDSALYFCASSTRQDTGELFFGEGSRLTVL.

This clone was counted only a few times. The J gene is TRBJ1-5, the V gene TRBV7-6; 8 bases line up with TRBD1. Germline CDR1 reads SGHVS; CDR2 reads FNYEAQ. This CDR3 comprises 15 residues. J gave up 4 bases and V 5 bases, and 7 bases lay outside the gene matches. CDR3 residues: CASSAGTGGNQPQHF. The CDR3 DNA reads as TGTGCCAGCAGCGCAGGGACAGGCGGGAATCAGCCCCAGCATTTT.

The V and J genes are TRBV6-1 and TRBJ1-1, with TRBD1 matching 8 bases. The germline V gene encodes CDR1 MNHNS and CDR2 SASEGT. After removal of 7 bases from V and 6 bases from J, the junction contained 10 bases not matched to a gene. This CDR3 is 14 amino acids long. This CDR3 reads CASTNGQGVAEAFF. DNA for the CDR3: TGTGCCAGCACCAACGGACAGGGCGTCGCTGAAGCTTTCTTT.

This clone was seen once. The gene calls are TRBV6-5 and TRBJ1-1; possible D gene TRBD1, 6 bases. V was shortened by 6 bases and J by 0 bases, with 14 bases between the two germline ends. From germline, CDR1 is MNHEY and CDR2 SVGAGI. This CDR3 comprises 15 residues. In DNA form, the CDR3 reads TGTGCCAGCAGCCAAGGGCAGGGGTTGAACACTGAAGCTTTCTTT. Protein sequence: CASSQGQGLNTEAFF.

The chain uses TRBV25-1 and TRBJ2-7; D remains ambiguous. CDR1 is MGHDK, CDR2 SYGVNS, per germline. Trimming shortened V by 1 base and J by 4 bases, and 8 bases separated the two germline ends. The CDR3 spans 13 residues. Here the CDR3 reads CASSEFGPYEQYF. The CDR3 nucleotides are TGTGCCAGCAGTGAATTTGGGCCGTACGAGCAGTACTTC.

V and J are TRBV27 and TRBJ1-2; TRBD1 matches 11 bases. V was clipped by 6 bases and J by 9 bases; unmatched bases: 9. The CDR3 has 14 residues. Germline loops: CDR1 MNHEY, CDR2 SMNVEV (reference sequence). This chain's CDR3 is CASRFKGQGVRYTF. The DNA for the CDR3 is TGTGCCAGCAGGTTTAAGGGACAGGGGGTTCGCTACACCTTC.